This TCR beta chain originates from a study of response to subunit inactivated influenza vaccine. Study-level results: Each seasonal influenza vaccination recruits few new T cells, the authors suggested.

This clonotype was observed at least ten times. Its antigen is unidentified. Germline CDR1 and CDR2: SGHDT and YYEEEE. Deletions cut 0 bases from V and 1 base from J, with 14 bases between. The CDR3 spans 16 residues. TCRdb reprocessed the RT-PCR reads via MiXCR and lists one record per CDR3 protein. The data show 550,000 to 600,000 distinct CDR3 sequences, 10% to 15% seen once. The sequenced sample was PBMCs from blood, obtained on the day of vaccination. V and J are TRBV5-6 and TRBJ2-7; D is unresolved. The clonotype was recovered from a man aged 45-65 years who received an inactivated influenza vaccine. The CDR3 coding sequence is TGTGCCAGCAGCTTGGTAAGGTACGACACGTCCTACGAGCAGTACTTC. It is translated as CASSLVRYDTSYEQYF.